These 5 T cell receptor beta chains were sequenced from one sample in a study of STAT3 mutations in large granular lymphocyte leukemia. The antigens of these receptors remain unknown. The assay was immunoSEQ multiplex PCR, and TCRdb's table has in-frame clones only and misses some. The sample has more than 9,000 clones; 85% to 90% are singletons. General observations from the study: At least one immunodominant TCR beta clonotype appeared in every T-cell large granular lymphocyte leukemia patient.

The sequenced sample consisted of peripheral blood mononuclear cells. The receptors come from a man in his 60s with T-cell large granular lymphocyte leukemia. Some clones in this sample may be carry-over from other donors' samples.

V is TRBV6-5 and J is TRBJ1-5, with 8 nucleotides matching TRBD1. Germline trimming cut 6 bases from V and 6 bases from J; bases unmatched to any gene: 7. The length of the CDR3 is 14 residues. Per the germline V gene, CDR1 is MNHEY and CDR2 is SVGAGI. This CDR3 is CASRAGQATQPQHF. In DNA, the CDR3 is TGTGCCAGCAGGGCGGGACAGGCCACTCAGCCCCAGCATTTT.

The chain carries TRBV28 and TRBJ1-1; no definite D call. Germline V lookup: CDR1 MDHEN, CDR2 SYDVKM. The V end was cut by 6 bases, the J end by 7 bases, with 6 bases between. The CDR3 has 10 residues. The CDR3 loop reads CASSDGEAFF. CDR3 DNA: TGTGCCAGCAGCGACGGTGAAGCTTTCTTT.

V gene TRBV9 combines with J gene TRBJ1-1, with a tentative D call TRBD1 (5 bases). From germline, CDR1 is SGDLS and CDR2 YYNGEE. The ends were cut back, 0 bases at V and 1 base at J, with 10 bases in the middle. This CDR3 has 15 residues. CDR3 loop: CASSVAGTWNTEAFF. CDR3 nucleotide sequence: TGTGCCAGCAGCGTAGCAGGGACGTGGAACACTGAAGCTTTCTTT.

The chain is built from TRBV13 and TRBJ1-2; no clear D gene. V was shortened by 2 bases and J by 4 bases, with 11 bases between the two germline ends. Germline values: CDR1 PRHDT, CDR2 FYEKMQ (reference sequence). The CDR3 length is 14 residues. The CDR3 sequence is CASSLRSDLYGYTF. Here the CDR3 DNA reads TGTGCCAGCAGCTTAAGATCAGACCTCTATGGCTACACCTTC.

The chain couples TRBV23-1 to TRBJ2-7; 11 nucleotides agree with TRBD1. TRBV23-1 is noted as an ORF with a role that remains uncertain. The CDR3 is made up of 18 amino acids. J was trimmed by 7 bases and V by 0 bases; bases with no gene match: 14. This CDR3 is CASSQSMFGGTGGREQYF. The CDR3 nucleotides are TGCGCCAGCAGTCAATCCATGTTCGGGGGGACAGGGGGTCGGGAGCAGTACTTC.